The clone carrying this T cell receptor beta chain was counted once. Germline-derived CDR1 and CDR2 are SGHTA and FQGNSA. The length of the CDR3 is 16 residues. V shed 1 base, J shed 4 bases, and the junction held 5 bases outside the gene matches. The sample originates from a study of T cell responses to AZD1222 COVID-19 vaccine. Sequencing was performed with immunoSEQ multiplex PCR; in TCRdb, only in-frame clones are kept and a portion is missing. The top ten hold roughly 3.2% of the sample, which has over 85,000 clones, about 90% seen once. The source was peripheral blood, collected on day 0 of AZD1222 vaccination. The J gene is TRBJ1-3, the V gene TRBV7-2; 9 bases line up with TRBD1. The origin of this receptor is an adult in good health. This CDR3 is CASSLEQGASGNTIYF. The CDR3 region has the DNA TGTGCCAGCAGCTTAGAACAGGGGGCATCCGGAAACACCATATATTTT.